This T cell receptor beta chain was documented in a study of cytomegalovirus exposure and HLA in healthy donors. Findings of the study overall: For cytomegalovirus status, the classifier reportedly gave diagnoses with high specificity and sensitivity. First-cohort TCR clusters tended to co-occur in the 90 to 150 validation repertoires, a later analysis found.

Assay used: immunoSEQ multiplex PCR; TCRdb lists only in-frame clones, some missing. The sample carries roughly 330,000 clones, 87% recorded once. As to this clone: What it recognizes is unknown.

The CDR3 consists of 16 residues. Germline CDR1 is SGHNT and CDR2 is YYREEE (reference sequence). The V gene end was trimmed by 4 bases and the J gene end by 4 bases; junction bases not matched to a gene: 5. The sequence derives from a woman aged 25 to 45 in good health and CMV-seropositive. The sample was PBMCs. The chain links TRBV5-4 to TRBJ2-3, with 14 bases fitting TRBD2. CDR3 bases: TGTGCCAGCAGCCTCCGACTAGCGGGGGGGCCAGATACGCAGTATTTT. The encoded protein is CASSLRLAGGPDTQYF.